The 11 T cell receptor beta chains given below trace back to one sample, sequenced in a study of radiotherapy plus CTLA-4 blockade in lung cancer. Libraries were prepared by immunoSEQ multiplex PCR; TCRdb keeps only in-frame clonotypes and omits some of them. The profile covers about 49,000 clones, with roughly 90% appearing a single time and around 7.6% taken by the ten largest. Here the sequenced sample was peripheral blood, taken from a patient treated with radiotherapy plus ipilimumab. The receptor source for this set is a human donor with non-small cell lung cancer whose response to radiotherapy plus ipilimumab could not be evaluated.

V gene TRBV4-1 combines with J gene TRBJ1-2; D unresolved. The CDR3 is 16 residues long. Trimming shortened V by 1 base and J by 4 bases, and 16 bases separated the two germline ends. The germline V gene encodes CDR1 MGHRA and CDR2 YSYEKL. The CDR3 sequence is CASSQGSGLGAYGYTF. In nucleotides, the CDR3 is TGCGCCAGCAGCCAAGGGTCCGGTTTAGGAGCCTATGGCTACACCTTC.

This clone was seen more than once but under ten times. The chain carries TRBV27 and TRBJ2-7; 11 nucleotides align to TRBD2. Germline CDR1 MNHEY, CDR2 SMNVEV (reference sequence). This CDR3 spans 16 amino acids. Unmatched junction bases numbered 11, after V lost 7 bases and J lost 3 bases. CDR3 sequence (DNA): TGTGCCAGCATTGGGTTGACTAGCGGGGCGTACTACGAGCAGTACTTC. Translated: CASIGLTSGAYYEQYF.

The chain links TRBV7-2 to TRBJ2-5; 11 bases fit TRBD2. CDR3 length equals 15 residues. Germline CDR1 SGHTA, CDR2 FQGNSA. V lost 2 bases and J lost 4; bases outside the gene matches: 3. The CDR3 is CASSLIAGGPETQYF. CDR3 DNA sequence: TGTGCCAGCAGCTTAATAGCGGGGGGGCCAGAGACCCAGTACTTC. The complete variable domain, with remaining parts taken from reference TRBV7-2 and TRBJ2-5, reads GAGVSQSPSNKVTEKGKDVELRCDPISGHTALYWYRQSLGQGLEFLIYFQGNSAPDKSGLPSDRFSAERTGGSVSTLTIQRTQQEDSAVYLCASSLIAGGPETQYFGPGTRLLVL.

The chain recombines TRBV19 with TRBJ2-2, with 8 bases aligning to TRBD1. Germline assignment: CDR1 LNHDA and CDR2 SQIVND (reference sequence). The CDR3 has 15 residues. Trimming at V came to 6 bases and at J to 5 bases, leaving 8 bases not matched to a gene. The CDR3 region has the DNA TGTGCCAGTAGCATCCACAGGGGGAGGACCGGGGAGCTGTTTTTT. Translated, it gives CASSIHRGRTGELFF.

The chain is built from TRBV27 and TRBJ1-1, with 9 bases that match TRBD1. Germline values: CDR1 MNHEY, CDR2 SMNVEV (reference sequence). After removal of 6 bases from V and 5 bases from J, the junction contained 13 bases not matched to a gene. The CDR3 loop spans 16 amino acids. CDR3 coding DNA: TGTGCCAGCAGGTCCCTCCTGGACAGGGGTGGGACTGAAGCTTTCTTT. Amino acids: CASRSLLDRGGTEAFF.

The V call is TRBV6-5, the J call TRBJ2-5; perhaps TRBD2 as D (6 bases). Germline CDR1 reads MNHEY; CDR2 reads SVGAGI. The germline V and J ends were trimmed by 6 bases and 0 bases, with 14 bases remaining between them. This CDR3 is built from 15 residues. CDR3 nucleotides: TGTGCCAGCAGCGCTACCGAGCGGGACCAAGAGACCCAGTACTTC. Protein product: CASSATERDQETQYF.

The V and J genes are TRBV2 and TRBJ1-1; weak D call: TRBD1 (5 bases). With 7 bases removed from V and 7 bases from J, the gap between germline ends came to 16 bases. Germline CDR1 SNHLY, CDR2 FYNNEI. This CDR3 region has 13 residues. CDR3 DNA sequence: TGTGCCAGCACCCTAGGGGTGGGCGGTGAAGCTTTCTTT. Translating gives CASTLGVGGEAFF. The entire variable domain, with the rest obtained from reference TRBV2 and TRBJ1-1, is as follows: EPEVTQTPSHQVTQMGQEVILRCVPISNHLYFYWYRQILGQKVEFLVSFYNNEISEKSEIFDDQFSVERPDGSNFTLKIRSTKLEDSAMYFCASTLGVGGEAFFGQGTRLTVV.

The J gene is TRBJ2-7, the V gene TRBV5-1, with 11 bases matching TRBD1. The CDR3 spans 15 residues. Germline V CDR1 and CDR2: SGHRS, YFSETQ. The ends lost 6 bases at V and 7 bases at J; junction bases unmatched: 12. The CDR3 loop reads CASTPGGQGAGEQYF. CDR3 in DNA: TGCGCCAGCACTCCCGGAGGACAGGGGGCAGGGGAGCAGTACTTC.

This chain links TRBV5-4 with TRBJ2-2, with TRBD2 matching 9 bases. With 3 bases clipped from V and 6 bases from J, the junction kept 9 bases outside the gene matches. Germline V CDR1 and CDR2: SGHNT, YYREEE (reference sequence). The CDR3 totals 16 residues. In nucleotides, the CDR3 is TGTGCCAGCAGCTCACCGGGACTAGCACCCTCCGGGGAGCTGTTTTTT. It yields the protein CASSSPGLAPSGELFF.

The sample holds a few counts of this clone. CDR3 residues: CASRHITDTGELFF. The CDR3 region has the DNA TGTGCCAGCAGACACATAACAGACACCGGGGAGCTGTTTTTT. V and J are TRBV7-9 and TRBJ2-2, with D hard to call. Germline V gene data show CDR1 as SEHNR and CDR2 as FQNEAQ (reference sequence). The CDR3 totals 14 residues. With 6 bases removed from V and 3 bases from J, the gap between germline ends came to 11 bases.

The chain has TRBV12-5 and TRBJ2-2; 7 nucleotides line up with TRBD1. Trimming cost V 5 bases and J 7 bases; bases outside gene matches: 7. The CDR3 has 14 residues. CDR1 is LGHNT and CDR2 is FRNRAP in the germline V gene. The CDR3 loop is CASGRQGSGGELFF. In nucleotides, the CDR3 is TGTGCTAGTGGTCGACAGGGATCTGGCGGGGAGCTGTTTTTT.